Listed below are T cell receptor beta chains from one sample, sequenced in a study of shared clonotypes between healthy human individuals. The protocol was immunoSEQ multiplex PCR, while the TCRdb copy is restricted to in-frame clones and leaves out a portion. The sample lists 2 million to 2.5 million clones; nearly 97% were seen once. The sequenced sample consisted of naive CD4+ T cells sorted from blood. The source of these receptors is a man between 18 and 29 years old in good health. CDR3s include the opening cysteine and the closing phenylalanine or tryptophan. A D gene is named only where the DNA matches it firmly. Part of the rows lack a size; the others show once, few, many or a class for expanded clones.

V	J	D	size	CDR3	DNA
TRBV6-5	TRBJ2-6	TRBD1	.	CASSYVGGTGANVLTF	TGTGCCAGCAGTTACGTAGGGGGCACTGGGGCCAACGTCCTGACTTTC
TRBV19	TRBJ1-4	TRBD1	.	CASATGGSTNEKLFF	TGTGCCAGTGCGACAGGGGGCTCGACTAATGAAAAACTGTTTTTT
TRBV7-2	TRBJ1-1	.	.	CASRYTGARRAFF	TGTGCCAGCAGGTATACCGGCGCCCGACGAGCTTTCTTT
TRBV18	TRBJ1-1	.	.	CASSIGSTEAFF	TGTGCCAGCTCGATAGGGAGCACTGAAGCTTTCTTT
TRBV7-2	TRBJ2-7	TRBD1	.	CASSPAGDRYEQYF	TGTGCCAGCAGTCCAGCAGGGGACAGATACGAGCAGTACTTC
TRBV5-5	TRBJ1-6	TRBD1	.	CASSLATGQGANSPLHF	TGTGCCAGCAGCTTGGCAACCGGACAGGGTGCTAATTCACCCCTCCACTTT
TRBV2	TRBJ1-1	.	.	CASSEARGAGDTEAFF	TGTGCCAGCAGTGAAGCGCGGGGGGCTGGGGACACTGAAGCTTTCTTT
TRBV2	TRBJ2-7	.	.	CANSGPSYEQYF	TGTGCCAATTCGGGGCCCTCCTACGAGCAGTACTTC
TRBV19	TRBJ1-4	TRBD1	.	CASSETGIREKLFF	TGTGCCAGTAGTGAGACAGGGATAAGAGAAAAACTGTTTTTT
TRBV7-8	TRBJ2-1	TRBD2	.	CASGLRPGGGDEQFF	TGTGCCAGCGGGCTCCGCCCGGGAGGAGGCGATGAGCAGTTCTTC
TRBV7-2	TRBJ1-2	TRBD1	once	CASSFGQGVFGYTF	TGTGCCAGCAGCTTCGGACAGGGCGTGTTCGGCTACACCTTC
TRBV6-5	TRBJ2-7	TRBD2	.	CASSRLAGGKNEQYF	TGTGCCAGCAGCCGGCTAGCGGGAGGAAAGAACGAGCAGTACTTC
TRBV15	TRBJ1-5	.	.	CATSTTRMIAGQPQHF	TGTGCCACCAGCACCACTAGAATGATAGCGGGTCAGCCCCAGCATTTT
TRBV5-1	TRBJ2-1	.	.	CASSLGGEFYNEQFF	TGCGCCAGCAGCTTGGGCGGGGAATTCTACAATGAGCAGTTCTTC
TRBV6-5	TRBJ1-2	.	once	CASSYRRADYGYTF	TGTGCCAGCAGTTACCGGAGGGCCGACTATGGCTACACCTTC
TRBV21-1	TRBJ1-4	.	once	CASSKDRAVREKLFF	TGTGCCAGCAGCAAAGACAGGGCCGTCCGGGAAAAACTGTTTTTT
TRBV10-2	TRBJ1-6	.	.	CASSGQSGSPLHF	TGCGCCAGCAGCGGACAGAGTGGGTCACCCCTCCACTTT
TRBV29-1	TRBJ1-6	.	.	CSVGGVGSPLHF	TGCAGCGTAGGGGGAGTTGGATCACCCCTCCACTTT
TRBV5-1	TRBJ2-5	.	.	CASSQKETQYF	TGCGCCAGCAGCCAGAAAGAGACCCAGTACTTC
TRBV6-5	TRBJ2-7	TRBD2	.	CASSQTSGTSYEQYF	TGTGCCAGCAGCCAGACTAGCGGGACTTCCTACGAGCAGTACTTC
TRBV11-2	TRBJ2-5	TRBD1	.	CASSLLRGTVSQETQYF	TGTGCCAGCAGCTTACTAAGGGGGACAGTTTCTCAAGAGACCCAGTACTTC
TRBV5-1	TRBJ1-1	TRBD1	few	CASSQSRQGRTEAFF	TGCGCCAGCAGCCAGTCTAGACAGGGCCGCACTGAAGCTTTCTTT
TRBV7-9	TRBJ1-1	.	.	CASSLEGFDTEAFF	TGTGCCAGCAGCTTAGAGGGGTTTGACACTGAAGCTTTCTTT
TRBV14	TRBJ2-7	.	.	CASSQPPGLTSYEQYF	TGTGCCAGCAGCCAACCGCCGGGACTTACCTCCTACGAGCAGTACTTC
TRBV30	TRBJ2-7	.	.	CAWDDSYYEQYF	TGTGCCTGGGACGACAGCTACTACGAGCAGTACTTC
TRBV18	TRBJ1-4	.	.	CASRDRDTEKLFF	TGTGCCAGCAGAGACCGGGACACTGAAAAACTGTTTTTT
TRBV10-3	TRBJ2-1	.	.	CAISESTSGTGDNEQFF	TGTGCCATCAGTGAGTCGACGTCCGGGACGGGAGACAATGAGCAGTTCTTC
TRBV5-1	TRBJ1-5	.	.	CASSLIVFEFWARGRGSNQPQHF	TGCGCCAGCAGCTTGATTGTTTTCGAGTTCTGGGCCAGGGGAAGGGGGAGCAATCAGCCCCAGCATTTT
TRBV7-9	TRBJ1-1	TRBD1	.	CASSPGQGAATEAFF	TGTGCCAGCAGTCCCGGACAGGGGGCGGCAACTGAAGCTTTCTTT
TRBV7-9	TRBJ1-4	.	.	CASSLRQPSNEKLFF	TGTGCCAGCAGCTTACGACAACCATCTAATGAAAAACTGTTTTTT
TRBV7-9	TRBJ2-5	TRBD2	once	CASSYLGLAGKTQYF	TGTGCCAGCAGTTATTTAGGACTAGCGGGAAAGACCCAGTACTTC
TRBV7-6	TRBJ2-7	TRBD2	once	CASSPLPRGGRVIEQYF	TGTGCCAGCAGCCCCCTGCCCCGGGGGGGGCGGGTTATCGAGCAGTACTTC
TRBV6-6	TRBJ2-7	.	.	CASNRDGSSYEQYF	TGTGCCAGCAATAGAGACGGGAGCTCCTACGAGCAGTACTTC
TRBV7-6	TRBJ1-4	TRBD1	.	CASTLGTGVGEKLFF	TGTGCCAGCACCTTAGGGACAGGGGTAGGGGAAAAACTGTTTTTT
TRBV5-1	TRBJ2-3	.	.	CASSLGRGSTDTQYF	TGCGCCAGCAGCCTAGGCCGCGGGAGCACAGATACGCAGTATTTT
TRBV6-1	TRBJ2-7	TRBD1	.	CASSEYHRGAYEQYF	TGTGCCAGCAGTGAATATCACAGGGGAGCCTACGAGCAGTACTTC
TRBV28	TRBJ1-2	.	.	CASSFGYGYTF	TGTGCCAGCAGTTTCGGATATGGCTACACCTTC
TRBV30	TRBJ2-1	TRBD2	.	CAWSTGLAGGPGNEQFF	TGTGCCTGGAGTACGGGATTAGCGGGAGGGCCTGGTAATGAGCAGTTCTTC
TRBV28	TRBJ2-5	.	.	CASSRQGAETQYF	TGTGCCAGCAGCCGTCAAGGGGCGGAGACCCAGTACTTC
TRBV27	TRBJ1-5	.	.	CASSLIGINQPQHF	TGTGCCAGCAGTTTAATAGGGATCAATCAGCCCCAGCATTTT
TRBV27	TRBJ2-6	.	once	CASSLTGANVLTF	TGTGCCAGCAGTTTAACGGGGGCCAACGTCCTGACTTTC
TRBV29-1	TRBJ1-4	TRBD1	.	CSVEATGTGWEKLFF	TGCAGCGTTGAAGCCACCGGGACAGGGTGGGAAAAACTGTTTTTT
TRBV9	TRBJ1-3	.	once	CASSVGAKPTSGNTIYF	TGTGCCAGCAGCGTAGGGGCTAAACCCACCTCTGGAAACACCATATATTTT
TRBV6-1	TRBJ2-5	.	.	CASSEGVGAQYF	TGTGCCAGCAGTGAAGGGGTGGGGGCCCAGTACTTC
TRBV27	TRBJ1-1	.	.	CASSTLRVTEAFF	TGTGCCAGCAGTACACTCAGGGTCACTGAAGCTTTCTTT
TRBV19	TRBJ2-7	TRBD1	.	CASSPSLAGGIYEQYF	TGTGCCAGTAGCCCTTCTTTGGCAGGGGGCATCTACGAGCAGTACTTC
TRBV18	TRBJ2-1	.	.	CASSPGLDPLHEQFF	TGTGCCAGCTCACCGGGACTCGACCCTTTGCATGAGCAGTTCTTC
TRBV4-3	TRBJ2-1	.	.	CASSQGGWGELFYNEQFF	TGCGCCAGCAGCCAAGGAGGCTGGGGGGAGCTTTTCTACAATGAGCAGTTCTTC
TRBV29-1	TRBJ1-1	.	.	CSVEDRGALAFF	TGCAGCGTTGAAGATCGGGGGGCCCTGGCTTTCTTT
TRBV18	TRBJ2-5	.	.	CASSPGDQETQYF	TGTGCCAGCTCACCCGGGGACCAAGAGACCCAGTACTTC
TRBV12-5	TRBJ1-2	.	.	CASGLGDGFYGYTF	TGTGCTAGTGGTTTGGGGGACGGATTCTATGGCTACACCTTC
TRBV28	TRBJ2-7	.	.	CASTKKASYEQYF	TGTGCCAGCACCAAAAAGGCAAGCTACGAGCAGTACTTC
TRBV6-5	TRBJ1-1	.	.	CASSRRKTAPTEAFF	TGTGCCAGCAGCCGACGAAAGACAGCCCCAACTGAAGCTTTCTTT
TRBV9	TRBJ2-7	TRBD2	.	CASSVEPGGSYEQYF	TGTGCCAGCAGCGTAGAACCGGGGGGCTCCTACGAGCAGTACTTC
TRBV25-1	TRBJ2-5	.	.	CASSVRGLPETQYF	TGTGCCAGCAGTGTACGAGGACTACCGGAGACCCAGTACTTC